This TCR beta chain was captured by sequencing in a study of tumor and adjacent non-tumor tissue in lung cancer. This clonotype occurred a few times. Its antigen remains unidentified. A modified ARM-PCR protocol with three rounds of nested PCR amplified TCRbeta. TCRdb used MiXCR to reprocess the multiplex PCR reads, holding one entry per CDR3 protein. The data contain approximately 65,000 distinct CDR3 sequences, 55% to 70% of them singletons. Study-wide points: In normal lung, the top 100 clones were significantly more dominant than in tumor.

This sample's RNA came from whole unsorted tissue. Chemotherapy-naive patients with new lung cancer underwent thoracic surgery in China, August–November 2014. The CDR3 sequence is 18 residues long. V lost 0 bases to trimming and J lost 3 bases, with 20 bases between them. This sequence was found in a man aged 45-65 years with non-small cell lung cancer. Sequenced sample: lung tumor tissue. The gene calls are TRBV12-3 or TRBV12-4 and TRBJ2-5; maybe TRBD2 (6 bases). CDR3 amino acids: CASSLAARLGSFEETQYF. For the CDR3, the DNA is TGTGCCAGCAGTTTAGCCGCCCGACTAGGCAGCTTCGAAGAGACCCAGTACTTC.